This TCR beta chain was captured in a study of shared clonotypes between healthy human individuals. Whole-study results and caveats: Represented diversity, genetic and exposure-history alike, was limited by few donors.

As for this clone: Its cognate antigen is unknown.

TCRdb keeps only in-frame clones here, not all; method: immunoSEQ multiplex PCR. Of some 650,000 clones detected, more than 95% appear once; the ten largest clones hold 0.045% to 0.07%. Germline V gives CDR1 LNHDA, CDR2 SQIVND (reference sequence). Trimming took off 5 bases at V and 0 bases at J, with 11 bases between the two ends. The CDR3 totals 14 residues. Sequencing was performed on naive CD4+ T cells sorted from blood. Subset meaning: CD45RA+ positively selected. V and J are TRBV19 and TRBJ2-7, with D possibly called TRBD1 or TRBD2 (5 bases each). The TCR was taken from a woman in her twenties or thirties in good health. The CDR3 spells CASSVAGSSYEQYF. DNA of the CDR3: TGTGCCAGTAGTGTGGCAGGGAGCTCCTACGAGCAGTACTTC.